Shown below are 15 T cell receptor beta chains from a single sample sequenced in a study of OX40 agonist ivuxolimab in advanced cancers. Only in-frame clones appear in the TCRdb table, and some are missing; sequencing was by immunoSEQ multiplex PCR. The profile shows roughly 77,000 clones, roughly 90% of them singletons. The specimen was CD4+ or CD8+ T cells sorted from blood, collected in a trial of the OX40 agonist ivuxolimab. These receptors originate from an adult with an advanced solid tumor such as melanoma, head and neck, liver or kidney cancer.

The chain carries TRBV9 and TRBJ2-7; 9 nucleotides line up with TRBD1. The J segment lost 6 bases and the V segment lost 0 bases, leaving 7 bases of the junction unmatched. Germline V CDR1 and CDR2: SGDLS, YYNGEE. The CDR3 is 15 residues long. CDR3 sequence (DNA): TGTGCCAGCAGCGTAGGACCGGACAGGGGAGGCGAGCAGTACTTC. Its protein is CASSVGPDRGGEQYF. The full variable domain, in which reference TRBV9 and TRBJ2-7 provide the parts outside the CDR3, is DSGVTQTPKHLITATGQRVTLRCSPRSGDLSVYWYQQSLDQGLQFLIQYYNGEERAKGNILERFSAQQFPDLHSELNLSSLELGDSALYFCASSVGPDRGGEQYFGPGTRLTVT.

The rearrangement links TRBV10-3 to TRBJ2-1, with 7 bases matching TRBD1. This CDR3 is built from 13 residues. Germline V gene data show CDR1 as ENHRY and CDR2 as SYGVKD. V shed 4 bases, J shed 8 bases, and the junction held 5 bases outside the gene matches. Here the CDR3 reads CAISVQGVDEQFF. The CDR3 nucleotides read TGTGCCATCAGTGTGCAGGGGGTGGATGAGCAGTTCTTC.

The rearrangement joins TRBV2 to TRBJ2-7; D is perhaps TRBD1 (6 bases). V dropped 6 bases and J dropped 2 bases, with 8 bases sitting between them. The CDR3 is 12 residues long. CDR1 and CDR2 from the germline V gene are SNHLY and FYNNEI. CDR3 region: CASRGGTYEQYF. CDR3 nucleotides: TGTGCCAGCAGAGGGGGAACCTACGAGCAGTACTTC. The full variable domain, completed using reference TRBV2 and TRBJ2-7, is EPEVTQTPSHQVTQMGQEVILRCVPISNHLYFYWYRQILGQKVEFLVSFYNNEISEKSEIFDDQFSVERPDGSNFTLKIRSTKLEDSAMYFCASRGGTYEQYFGPGTRLTVT.

The chain combines TRBV19 with TRBJ1-2; 10 bases fit TRBD1. The CDR3 has 15 amino acids. Trimming at V came to 7 bases and at J to 2 bases, leaving 7 bases not matched to a gene. CDR1 and CDR2 from the germline V gene are LNHDA and SQIVND (reference sequence). The CDR3 sequence: CASNTRQGANYGYTF. CDR3 sequence (DNA): TGTGCCAGTAACACTAGACAGGGGGCAAACTATGGCTACACCTTC.

This clone was counted a single time. The chain employs TRBV7-8 and TRBJ1-4, with 11 bases aligning to TRBD1. Germline trimming cut 5 bases from V and 0 bases from J; bases unmatched to any gene: 5. The CDR3 length is 17 residues. Germline assignment: CDR1 SGHVS and CDR2 FQNEAQ. CDR3 residues: CASSAGTGGSTNEKLFF. The CDR3 nucleotides read TGTGCCAGCAGCGCTGGGACAGGGGGTTCAACTAATGAAAAACTGTTTTTT.

This sequence joins TRBV6-1 and TRBJ2-4; D may match TRBD1 or TRBD2 (6 bases each). Germline-derived CDR1 and CDR2 are MNHNS and SASEGT. V was trimmed by 6 bases and J by 0 bases, leaving 9 bases between them. The CDR3 runs 14 residues. The CDR3 spells CASSEGGAKNIQYF. CDR3 DNA sequence: TGTGCCAGCAGCGAGGGGGGAGCCAAAAACATTCAGTACTTC.

The rearrangement links TRBV27 to TRBJ2-1, with D possibly being TRBD2 (6 bases). CDR3 length: 13 residues. Germline V lookup: CDR1 MNHEY, CDR2 SMNVEV (reference sequence). Between the trimmed V and J ends, which lost 1 base and 9 bases, there was a span of 10 bases. The CDR3 loop reads CASSLLAEGEQFF. For the CDR3, the DNA is TGTGCCAGCAGTTTATTAGCGGAAGGTGAGCAGTTCTTC.

The rearrangement uses TRBV6-6 and TRBJ2-3, with D possibly called TRBD1 or TRBD2 (5 bases each). This CDR3 spans 15 amino acids. Trimming left V 9 bases short and J 0 bases short, with 16 bases between. Looked up from germline, CDR1 is MNHNY and CDR2 is SVGAGI (reference sequence). Here the CDR3 reads CARVGDVRSTDTQYF. CDR3 in DNA: TGTGCCAGGGTGGGGGACGTCCGGAGCACAGATACGCAGTATTTT.

In this sample, this clone turned up once. The V call is TRBV5-6, the J call TRBJ2-6; tentatively, D is TRBD2 (6 bases). The germline V gene encodes CDR1 SGHDT and CDR2 YYEEEE. The CDR3 covers 17 residues. V lost 4 bases and J 1 base, leaving 15 bases between the germline ends. CDR3 in DNA: TGTGCCAGCAGCACTATCCGAGGAGGGTCTGGGGCCAACGTCCTGACTTTC. This translates into CASSTIRGGSGANVLTF.

This clone has just a few counts. Sequence at one end of the junction differs from germline and may be a read error. The chain joins TRBV29-1 to TRBJ1-1, with D hard to call. The CDR3 has 10 residues. Per germline, CDR1 SQVTM and CDR2 ANQGSEA. Written as DNA, the CDR3 is TGCAGCGTTGGGGAAGGATGGAGTCCCTTT. Protein: CSVGEGWSPF.

This clone was recorded once. CDR3 sequence: CASSEAGTGGTIYF. The CDR3 DNA is TGTGCCAGCAGTGAAGCTGGGACAGGGGGCACCATATATTTT. The chain employs TRBV6-1 and TRBJ1-3; 11 bases are shared with TRBD1. Trimming at V came to 0 bases and at J to 9 bases, leaving 1 base not matched to a gene. Germline V gives CDR1 MNHNS, CDR2 SASEGT. This CDR3 comprises 14 residues.

The J gene is TRBJ2-6, the V gene TRBV7-6; no clear D. The CDR3 covers 14 residues. The V gene lost 3 bases and the J gene lost 0 bases, with 3 bases spanning the gap. Germline V CDR1 and CDR2: SGHVS, FNYEAQ. The CDR3 spells CASSFLSGANVLTF. DNA for the CDR3: TGTGCCAGCAGCTTCCTCTCTGGGGCCAACGTCCTGACTTTC.

The chain employs TRBV25-1 and TRBJ1-3, with D perhaps matching TRBD1 (6 bases). Germline lookup yields CDR1 MGHDK and CDR2 SYGVNS. Trimming took off 2 bases at V and 2 bases at J, with 10 bases between the two ends. This CDR3 spans 15 amino acids. CDR3 residues: CASSEGQNTGNTIYF. As DNA, the CDR3 is TGTGCCAGCAGTGAAGGACAGAATACTGGAAACACCATATATTTT.

The V gene is TRBV7-2, the J gene TRBJ2-7; D unresolved. The V end was cut by 4 bases, the J end by 2 bases, with 6 bases between. The CDR3 has 12 amino acids. The germline CDR1 and CDR2 sequences are SGHTA and FQGNSA. The CDR3 region is CASSSLTYEQYF. The DNA for the CDR3 is TGTGCCAGCAGCTCACTAACCTACGAGCAGTACTTC.

The J gene is TRBJ1-5, the V gene TRBV19; D is perhaps TRBD1 (6 bases). The CDR3 covers 14 residues. Germline V CDR1 and CDR2: LNHDA, SQIVND (reference sequence). Trimming left V 10 bases short and J 3 bases short, with 16 bases between. CDR3 coding DNA: TGTGCCACCGCCGACCGACAGGTCAATCAGCCCCAGCATTTT. Protein product: CATADRQVNQPQHF. The entire variable domain, with the rest obtained from reference TRBV19 and TRBJ1-5, is as follows: DGGITQSPKYLFRKEGQNVTLSCEQNLNHDAMYWYRQDPGQGLRLIYYSQIVNDFQKGDIAEGYSVSREKKESFPLTVTSAQKNPTAFYLCATADRQVNQPQHFGDGTRLSIL.